This TCR beta chain was sequenced during a study of cytomegalovirus exposure and HLA in healthy donors. Study results and limitations: The listing of 150 to 200 TCR beta chains classed them as cytomegalovirus-associated.

Comment on this clone: Antigen specificity is unknown.

The PCR ran on 60 Vbeta and 13 Jbeta primers. Clones were sequenced by immunoSEQ multiplex PCR, and TCRdb holds only the in-frame ones, with some missing. The sample has under 150,000 clones, 70% to 85% seen once. Sequencing was done on a sample of PBMCs. The TCR comes from a woman in her forties in good health and CMV-seropositive.

This CDR3 reads CACAAGANQETQYF. The DNA for the CDR3 is TGTGCCTGCGCGGCGGGGGCCAACCAAGAGACCCAGTACTTC. This chain connects TRBV30 to TRBJ2-5; weak D call: TRBD2 (7 bases). V lost 6 bases, J lost 0 bases, and 14 bases lay in between. The CDR3 length is 14 residues. Germline V lookup: CDR1 GTSNPN, CDR2 SVGIG (reference sequence).